This T cell receptor beta chain is from a study of blood T cell repertoires in COVID-19 (TCRdb year 2020). General notes on the study: The collaborator samples originated in the United States, Italy and Spain and spanned the acute and convalescent phases of COVID-19. The material from the prospective study consisted of cDNA or gDNA derived from T cells, B-cell-depleted T cells, or PBMCs. Subjects who had been exposed to COVID-19, were actively infected with it, or had recovered from it provided the deeply sampled blood TCRbeta repertoires that made up the dataset. The repertoires were made available in a free public database intended to serve as a resource for research on the immune response to SARS-CoV-2. Samples were obtained from the ongoing ImmuneRACE study (first 160 participants) and from about 1,300 subjects provided by 6 global collaborators. A de-identified subject ID, COVID-19 status, age in years and sex were almost always included in the sample metadata. HLA class I and class II types, where available, came from metadata supplied by the sample provider rather than from assay-based typing. Summary of the overall study and its limitations: The quantity of clinical and demographic metadata differed by source and by participant and was supplied without curation.

The immunoSEQ Assay, a bias-controlled multiplex PCR, was used to amplify TCRbeta CDR3 regions from genomic DNA. The authors' pipeline ran thus. Within the assay, amplification of reference gene primers was used to estimate how many nucleated cells each sample contained. To quantify the absolute abundance of each unique TCRbeta CDR3 rearrangement, sequence reads were collapsed and filtered. Productive Simpson clonality was computed per sample as the square root of Simpson's diversity index over productive rearrangements. Sourced from immuneACCESS, this table was stored by TCRdb with only in-frame sequences that have V and J called. A share of the clones is absent; for the studies checked, an unresolved V gene accounts for under half, and the remainder has no known explanation. Clone size and the V and J calls come from that table; the DNA yielded D and trimming. In this sample the table shows 350,000 to 450,000 clones, roughly 90% of which occur a single time. The leading ten clones occupy approximately 1.3% of the sample.

Participants in the prospective study were enrolled through a virtual design, were aged roughly 18 to 100 years, and lived in some 24 United States geographic areas. To assign participants to cohorts, the prospective study relied on clinical history that participants themselves reported in a screening survey and a study questionnaire. Exposed participants had been in contact, within 2 weeks of entering the study, with a person who had a PCR-confirmed or clinician-diagnosed case of COVID-19. In the prospective study, mobile phlebotomists collected whole blood, serum and a nasopharyngeal or oropharyngeal swab from each participant. Additional blood draws and questionnaires over an approximately 2-month period could optionally be provided by prospective study participants. Before DNA extraction, blood samples from the prospective study were shipped at room temperature or frozen. A word on this clone: Its antigen remains undetermined. No much larger clonotype is one base removed from it; base qualities were not supplied.

Between the V and J ends, shortened by 6 bases and 8 bases respectively, the junction contains 13 bases. CDR1 and CDR2 are read off the germline V gene as MDHEN and SYDVKM. Including the terminal cysteine and phenylalanine, the CDR3 comprises 12 residues. The CDR3 DNA has 36 bases and is translated from base 1. The specimen sequenced was PBMCs or T cells enriched from blood (not recorded which). In this chain, TRBV28 is recombined with TRBJ1-1; the D gene is not confidently resolved. The TCR comes from a woman between 18 and 29 years old who had been exposed to COVID-19. The CDR3 in this case is CASSPLLTEAFF. Here is the DNA: TGTGCCAGCAGCCCCCTCCTAACGGAAGCTTTCTTT.